The 11 T cell receptor gamma chains below were found in one sample sequenced in a study of Vδ1+ human thymocytes. Study conclusions and caveats: Thymic TRG and TRD repertoires appeared highly polyclonal.

These receptors' targets are unknown. Extracted RNA was reverse transcribed into cDNA. Pooled V-gene forward primers with one constant-region reverse primer generated the CDR3 amplicons by multiplex PCR. TCRdb fed the multiplex PCR reads to CATT. Altogether 20,000 to 25,000 gamma-chain clones are present, roughly 15% being singletons, with the ten largest covering 1.5% to 2%. What was sequenced was Vdelta1+ gamma-delta thymocytes from the thymus. Described subset: FACS-sorted CD3+ TCRalphabeta- TCRVdelta1+ TCRVdelta2- thymocytes. All receptors come from a child under three years old who had congenital heart surgery.

About this clone: An end of the junction does not agree with germline; a read error may underlie this. The chain employs TRGV4 and TRGJ1 or TRGJ2. CDR1 is EGSTGY, CDR2 YDSYTSSV, per germline. This CDR3 contains 14 residues. The CDR3 spells CATWNGPQFYKKLF. The CDR3 DNA is TGTGCCACCTGGAATGGGCCCCAATTTTATAAGAAACTCTTT.

The rearrangement uses TRGV9 and TRGJ1 or TRGJ2. Trimming removed 0 bases from V and 14 bases from J; junction bases left unmatched: 16. The CDR3 is made up of 14 amino acids. Germline CDR1 and CDR2: GITISATS and ISYDGTV (reference sequence). The CDR3 bases are TGTGCCTTGTGGGAGGTGCCCCTCGACATAGGGGAACTCTTT. Translating it yields CALWEVPLDIGELF.

The chain has TRGV8 and TRGJP1. The CDR3 consists of 14 residues. The germline CDR1 and CDR2 sequences are VENAVY and YDSYNSRV. Trimming cost V 5 bases and J 4 bases; bases outside gene matches: 7. In DNA form, the CDR3 reads TGTGCCACCTGGGTAGGTAGCACTGGTTGGTTCAAGATATTT. Its protein product is CATWVGSTGWFKIF.

The rearrangement joins TRGV5 to TRGJ1 or TRGJ2. The CDR3 covers 11 residues. Unmatched junction bases numbered 7, after V lost 3 bases and J lost 11 bases. Germline loops: CDR1 VINAFY, CDR2 YDVSNSKD. The CDR3 nucleotides read TGTGCCACCTGGGACTTCCACGAGAAACTCTTT. Translation: CATWDFHEKLF.

The table lists this clone with a few counts. The chain combines TRGV2 with TRGJ1 or TRGJ2. Germline V lookup: CDR1 EGSNGY, CDR2 YDSYNSKV. This CDR3 contains 14 residues. The trim removed 0 bases at V and 3 bases at J, leaving 5 bases unmatched. The CDR3 here is CATWDGRGYYKKLF. The CDR3 region has the DNA TGTGCCACCTGGGACGGGCGAGGTTATTATAAGAAACTCTTT.

The genes are TRGV9 and TRGJ1 or TRGJ2. V lost 3 bases and J lost 10; bases outside the gene matches: 9. CDR1 and CDR2 from the germline V gene are GITISATS and ISYDGTV (reference sequence). The CDR3 sequence is 12 residues long. The CDR3 here is CALWELQEKKLF. In nucleotides, the CDR3 is TGTGCCTTGTGGGAGCTACAGGAGAAGAAACTCTTT.

Notes on this clone: Other DNA sequences in this specimen translate into the identical CDR3. The V gene is TRGV8, the J gene TRGJ1 or TRGJ2. The CDR3 is 13 residues long. Germline V lookup: CDR1 VENAVY, CDR2 YDSYNSRV. The V segment lost 0 bases and the J segment 7 bases; nucleotides outside the gene matches: 6. This chain's CDR3 is CATWDRPGYKKLF. CDR3 nucleotide sequence: TGTGCCACCTGGGATAGGCCCGGGTATAAGAAACTCTTT.

This clone turned up a few times. The chain is built from TRGV9 and TRGJ1 or TRGJ2. In germline, CDR1 is GITISATS, CDR2 ISYDGTV (reference sequence). V shed 0 bases, J shed 2 bases, and the junction held 19 bases outside the gene matches. The CDR3 is made up of 19 amino acids. The CDR3 nucleotides are TGTGCCTTGTGGGAGGTGAGCGCACAATCGACACGCTATTATTATAAGAAACTCTTT. Residues: CALWEVSAQSTRYYYKKLF.

This clone was seen more than once but under ten times. This rearrangement joins TRGV8 to TRGJ1 or TRGJ2. V lost 5 bases to trimming and J lost 5 bases; unmatched junction nucleotides: 6. The CDR3 sequence is 12 residues long. The germline V gene encodes CDR1 VENAVY and CDR2 YDSYNSRV. CDR3 in amino acids: CATWARDYKKLF. CDR3 nucleotides: TGTGCCACCTGGGCCAGGGATTATAAGAAACTCTTT.

This clone was detected a few times. The gene calls are TRGV4 and TRGJ1 or TRGJ2. CDR1 EGSTGY and CDR2 YDSYTSSV come from the germline V gene. The trim removed 4 bases at V and 3 bases at J, leaving 9 bases unmatched. The CDR3 totals 14 residues. CDR3 sequence: CATWESIPYYKKLF. The CDR3 nucleotides are TGTGCCACCTGGGAGAGTATCCCTTATTATAAGAAACTCTTT.

This clone was seen only a few times. The chain is built from TRGV4 and TRGJ1 or TRGJ2. Germline trimming cut 5 bases from V and 3 bases from J; bases unmatched to any gene: 7. The length of the CDR3 is 13 residues. The germline V gene has CDR1 EGSTGY and CDR2 YDSYTSSV. CDR3 DNA sequence: TGTGCCACCTGGGTGGGGGTTTATTATAAGAAACTCTTT. It translates to CATWVGVYYKKLF.